Below are 17 T cell receptor beta chains sequenced from a single sample in a study of a mutant IDH1 vaccine in newly diagnosed glioma. Described time point: week 35, safety follow-up. Vaccination used 300 ug of mutant IDH1 20-mer peptide per dose, with topical imiquimod. Their target antigens are unknown. This table comes from immunoSEQ multiplex PCR, and its TCRdb copy is limited to in-frame clones, with some not included. This sample carries tens of thousands of clones, about four fifths of them seen once, and the ten largest clones take roughly 15%. The sequencing used PBMCs, collected from a glioma patient whose treatment included an IDH1 peptide vaccine. All receptors derive from a man younger than 45 with glioma.

The chain employs TRBV5-1 and TRBJ2-1; TRBD2 agrees at 12 bases. The CDR3 loop spans 16 amino acids. Trimming took 1 base from V and 4 from J; bases not matched to a gene: 3. Per germline, CDR1 SGHRS and CDR2 YFSETQ. The CDR3 region is CASSLRTSGTYNEQFF. The DNA of the CDR3 is TGCGCCAGCAGCTTGAGGACTAGCGGGACTTACAATGAGCAGTTCTTC.

This clone was recorded a few times. The chain has TRBV6-6 and TRBJ1-5; the D gene is possibly TRBD1 (5 bases). The V and J ends lost 4 bases and 0 bases respectively, with 10 bases between them. The CDR3 is made up of 15 amino acids. Looked up from germline, CDR1 is MNHNY and CDR2 is SVGAGI (reference sequence). The CDR3 region has the DNA TGTGCCAGCAGTTTCGGGGACCCTAGCAATCAGCCCCAGCATTTT. Amino acids: CASSFGDPSNQPQHF.

The chain joins TRBV7-2 to TRBJ1-2; TRBD1 matches at 9 bases. The V gene end was trimmed by 5 bases and the J gene end by 4 bases; junction bases not matched to a gene: 2. Germline V CDR1 and CDR2: SGHTA, FQGNSA. CDR3 length equals 13 residues. The CDR3 here is CASSAGQGYGYTF. DNA for the CDR3: TGTGCCAGCAGCGCGGGACAGGGCTATGGCTACACCTTC.

The chain uses TRBV15 and TRBJ1-2; no clear D. This CDR3 is built from 17 residues. Germline V CDR1 and CDR2: LNHNV, YYDKDF (reference sequence). With 5 bases removed from V and 4 bases from J, the gap between germline ends came to 23 bases. The CDR3 reads CATSPLREDLLFYGYTF. The CDR3 DNA sequence: TGTGCCACCAGCCCGCTCCGGGAGGACTTACTTTTCTATGGCTACACCTTC.

This clone was counted a single time. The gene calls are TRBV4-1 and TRBJ1-2; weak D call: TRBD1 (6 bases). Germline CDR1 MGHRA, CDR2 YSYEKL. The V end was cut by 4 bases, the J end by 4 bases, with 16 bases between. This CDR3 spans 15 amino acids. This CDR3 is CASSRQDHQAYGYTF. CDR3 coding DNA: TGCGCCAGCAGCCGACAGGACCACCAAGCCTATGGCTACACCTTC.

The chain couples TRBV6-5 to TRBJ1-2, with 7 bases fitting TRBD1. Germline lookup yields CDR1 MNHEY and CDR2 SVGAGI. This CDR3 region has 15 residues. Unmatched junction bases numbered 10, after V lost 5 bases and J lost 4 bases. As DNA, the CDR3 is TGTGCCAGCAGTCAAGATGTCGGGACAGTCTATGGCTACACCTTC. It is translated as CASSQDVGTVYGYTF.

The gene calls are TRBV7-2 and TRBJ1-2, with 7 bases fitting TRBD1. This CDR3 is 15 amino acids long. The germline V gene has CDR1 SGHTA and CDR2 FQGNSA. Losses at the gene ends were 5 bases for V and 5 bases for J; bases not matched to a gene: 11. CDR3 nucleotides: TGTGCCAGCAGCCCCCGACAGGGTAGTAGGTATGGCTACACCTTC. Residues: CASSPRQGSRYGYTF.

V usage is TRBV30 and J usage is TRBJ1-1; TRBD1 agrees at 10 bases. The germline gives CDR1 GTSNPN, CDR2 SVGIG (reference sequence). J was trimmed by 5 bases and V by 6 bases; bases with no gene match: 6. This CDR3 spans 13 amino acids. The CDR3 DNA is TGTGCCTGCAGGACAGGGGGAGGAACTGAAGCTTTCTTT. This gives the protein CACRTGGGTEAFF.

The CDR3 reads CASISYEQYF. CDR3 nucleotide sequence: TGTGCCAGCATCTCCTACGAGCAGTACTTC. The chain is built from TRBV6-1 and TRBJ2-7; D not resolved. Per the germline V gene, CDR1 is MNHNS and CDR2 is SASEGT. Deletions cut 7 bases from V and 0 bases from J, with 1 base between. The CDR3 sequence is 10 residues long.

Written as DNA, the CDR3 is TGTGCCAGCAGCTATCGACAGGGAGGATGGGAGACCCAGTACTTC. Its translation: CASSYRQGGWETQYF. The chain links TRBV7-9 to TRBJ2-5, with D possibly TRBD1 on 7 matching bases. Germline CDR1 and CDR2: SEHNR and FQNEAQ (reference sequence). Trimming took off 4 bases at V and 5 bases at J, with 17 bases between the two ends. The CDR3 is 15 amino acids.

The chain uses TRBV7-2 and TRBJ1-2; 11 positions agree with TRBD1. From germline, CDR1 is SGHTA and CDR2 FQGNSA. The CDR3 is 14 amino acids. After removal of 4 bases from V and 7 bases from J, the junction contained 5 bases not matched to a gene. The chain's CDR3 is CASSWPGTGGGYTF. In DNA, the CDR3 is TGTGCCAGCAGCTGGCCGGGGACAGGGGGTGGCTACACCTTC.

Comment on this clone: The sample has other DNA sequences that encode this CDR3 too. This sequence joins TRBV19 and TRBJ2-3, with TRBD2 identical over 14 bases. This CDR3 is 16 amino acids long. Trimming took 3 bases from V and 8 from J; bases not matched to a gene: 7. Germline CDR1 is LNHDA and CDR2 is SQIVND (reference sequence). CDR3 loop: CASSIPGTSGSVTQYF. The CDR3 bases are TGTGCCAGTAGTATTCCCGGGACTAGCGGGAGCGTTACGCAGTATTTT.

J is TRBJ2-5 and V is TRBV7-2; D gene ambiguous. The ends were cut back, 1 base at V and 5 bases at J, with 8 bases in the middle. The CDR3 loop spans 13 amino acids. Germline V gene sequence: CDR1 SGHTA, CDR2 FQGNSA. The CDR3 reads CASSLVRLETQYF. DNA for the CDR3: TGTGCCAGCAGCTTAGTTAGACTTGAGACCCAGTACTTC.

J is TRBJ2-1 and V is TRBV5-5, with 8 bases aligning to TRBD1. The J segment lost 0 bases and the V segment lost 3 bases, leaving 14 bases of the junction unmatched. Per the germline V gene, CDR1 is SGHKS and CDR2 is YYEKEE (reference sequence). This CDR3 is built from 19 residues. This CDR3 is CASSSGGVSWESSYNEQFF. DNA of the CDR3: TGTGCCAGCAGCTCAGGGGGCGTTAGCTGGGAAAGCTCCTACAATGAGCAGTTCTTC.

This clone has more than one count but fewer than ten. V and J are TRBV10-1 and TRBJ1-1; D remains ambiguous. Trimming removed 6 bases at V and 3 bases at J, with 17 bases between. CDR3 length equals 15 residues. CDR1 is WNHNN, CDR2 SYGVQD, per germline (reference sequence). The CDR3 here is CASRVFAGRDTEAFF. The CDR3 bases are TGCGCCAGCAGAGTCTTTGCCGGGAGGGACACTGAAGCTTTCTTT.

The chain has TRBV19 and TRBJ2-7; D might be TRBD1 or TRBD2, each matching 5 bases. The germline V gene has CDR1 LNHDA and CDR2 SQIVND (reference sequence). The CDR3 runs to 15 residues. Trimming stripped 1 base from V and 0 bases from J, with 10 bases between. The CDR3 here is CASSIVKGSSYEQYF. In nucleotides, the CDR3 is TGTGCCAGTAGTATAGTGAAGGGGAGCTCCTACGAGCAGTACTTC.

This chain connects TRBV9 to TRBJ1-3; D is ambiguous. The V and J ends lost 0 bases and 4 bases respectively, with 2 bases between them. CDR1 and CDR2 (germline): SGDLS, YYNGEE. The length of the CDR3 is 12 residues. The CDR3 region is CASSVGGNTIYF. The DNA for the CDR3 is TGTGCCAGCAGCGTAGGGGGAAACACCATATATTTT.